The TCR beta chain described here comes from a study of molecular identifiers for immune sequencing clone quantification. This clonotype was recorded many times. TCRdb redid the calling of the PCR reads with MiXCR, one entry per CDR3 protein. The sample gives 250,000 to 350,000 distinct CDR3 sequences, about a fifth of which show up once; 0.75% to 0.85% is in the top ten. V lost 1 base, J lost 8 bases, and 12 bases lay in between. Germline V lookup: CDR1 SGHAT, CDR2 FQNNGV. The CDR3 runs 14 residues. Source material: naive CD8+ T cells from blood, with Jurkat cell RNA spiked in. This sample's subset: FACS-sorted CD8+CD4-CCR7+CD45RA+ naive T cells. This receptor was taken from a human donor in good health. Some libraries in this study had Jurkat cell RNA spiked in. The chain uses TRBV11-2 and TRBJ2-1, with D perhaps matching TRBD2 (5 bases). CDR3 loop: CASSLGTLTHEQFF. In DNA form, the CDR3 reads TGTGCCAGCAGCTTAGGGACTCTAACTCATGAGCAGTTCTTC.